Given below is one T cell receptor (beta chain) in context. Method: immunoSEQ multiplex PCR; TCRdb's copy keeps in-frame clones and lacks some. The sample includes tens of thousands of clones, about nine tenths of them seen just once. These data are taken from a study of OX40 agonist ivuxolimab in advanced cancers. The overall study: Three patients had partial responses: one hepatocellular carcinoma, two cutaneous melanoma.

This receptor was obtained from an adult with an advanced solid tumor such as melanoma, head and neck, liver or kidney cancer. The sequenced sample was CD4+ or CD8+ T cells sorted from blood, obtained in a trial of the OX40 agonist ivuxolimab.

The CDR3 nucleotides are TGTGCCAGCAGCCTGATGAACACTGAAGCTTTCTTT. Translated, it gives CASSLMNTEAFF. This sequence joins TRBV5-6 and TRBJ1-1; D not certain. CDR1 and CDR2 from the germline V gene are SGHDT and YYEEEE. Between the trimmed V and J ends, which lost 4 bases and 0 bases, there was a span of 4 bases. This CDR3 comprises 12 residues. The full variable domain, in which reference TRBV5-6 and TRBJ1-1 provide the parts outside the CDR3, is DAGVTQSPTHLIKTRGQQVTLRCSPKSGHDTVSWYQQALGQGPQFIFQYYEEEERQRGNFPDRFSGHQFPNYSSELNVNALLLGDSALYLCASSLMNTEAFFGQGTRLTVV.